These 13 T cell receptor beta chains came from one sample sequenced in a study of shared clonotypes between healthy human individuals. The assay was immunoSEQ multiplex PCR, and TCRdb's table has in-frame clones only and misses some. Here the sample spans about 1.5 million clones, over 95% being singletons. The sample consisted of naive CD4+ T cells sorted from blood. Subset here: CD45RA+ positively selected. All receptors derive from a man aged 25 to 40 in good health.

The genes are TRBV19 and TRBJ2-7; 7 positions agree with TRBD2. The germline V gene encodes CDR1 LNHDA and CDR2 SQIVND (reference sequence). With 1 base clipped from V and 0 bases from J, the junction kept 3 bases outside the gene matches. The CDR3 has 15 amino acids. The CDR3 DNA reads TGTGCCAGTAGTATAGCAGCGGGGTTCTCCTACGAGCAGTACTTC. This gives the protein CASSIAAGFSYEQYF.

This rearrangement joins TRBV28 to TRBJ1-2; 10 nucleotides align to TRBD1. CDR1 MDHEN and CDR2 SYDVKM come from the germline V gene. The V segment lost 4 bases and the J segment 4 bases; nucleotides outside the gene matches: 6. The CDR3 runs 15 residues. CDR3 in amino acids: CASSYGTGVSYGYTF. DNA of the CDR3: TGTGCCAGCAGTTATGGGACAGGGGTAAGCTATGGCTACACCTTC.

V gene TRBV2 combines with J gene TRBJ1-2; D call uncertain. Trimming stripped 6 bases from V and 7 bases from J, with 18 bases between. This CDR3 has 14 residues. Germline-derived CDR1 and CDR2 are SNHLY and FYNNEI. The CDR3 DNA sequence: TGTGCCAGCAGAACGGACTCCCTCTTGGGTGGCTACACCTTC. Encoded protein: CASRTDSLLGGYTF.

The V gene is TRBV7-3, the J gene TRBJ2-7, with a tentative D call TRBD2 (7 bases). Per germline, CDR1 SGHTA and CDR2 FQGTGA. The CDR3 is 16 residues long. Trimming pared 5 bases from V and 0 bases from J, leaving 17 bases between. CDR3 region: CASSPKGGLSSYEQYF. For the CDR3, the DNA is TGTGCCAGCAGCCCAAAGGGGGGACTAAGCTCCTACGAGCAGTACTTC.

The chain couples TRBV9 to TRBJ2-1, with a weak D call TRBD1 (6 bases). The CDR3 totals 15 residues. Germline assignment: CDR1 SGDLS and CDR2 YYNGEE. Trimming left V 5 bases short and J 0 bases short, with 12 bases between. The CDR3 region is CASRGGGDSYNEQFF. CDR3 coding DNA: TGTGCCAGCAGAGGTGGGGGCGACTCCTACAATGAGCAGTTCTTC.

V gene TRBV5-6 combines with J gene TRBJ2-1; 7 positions match TRBD1. V was pared by 4 bases and J by 3 bases, with 7 bases of the junction left unmatched. This CDR3 has 15 residues. Germline V gene sequence: CDR1 SGHDT, CDR2 YYEEEE. The CDR3 DNA reads TGTGCCAGCAGCCCCCGACAGGGATTCTACAATGAGCAGTTCTTC. Translated, it gives CASSPRQGFYNEQFF.

This rearrangement joins TRBV27 to TRBJ2-1; 11 bases fit TRBD2. Germline trimming cut 4 bases from V and 9 bases from J; bases unmatched to any gene: 20. CDR1 MNHEY and CDR2 SMNVEV come from the germline V gene (reference sequence). The length of the CDR3 is 19 residues. Here the CDR3 DNA reads TGTGCCAGCAGTTCCAGGGACAGGTTAAGGCTAGCGGGAGGAGGTGAGCAGTTCTTC. The encoded protein is CASSSRDRLRLAGGGEQFF.

This chain's CDR3 is CASSLAGRGTYEQYF. The CDR3 DNA reads as TGTGCCAGCAGCTTGGCAGGACGGGGGACCTACGAGCAGTACTTC. This chain joins TRBV5-4 and TRBJ2-7; the D gene is possibly TRBD2 (6 bases). CDR1 is SGHNT and CDR2 is YYREEE in the germline V gene (reference sequence). The CDR3 length is 15 residues. V shed 0 bases and J shed 2 bases, with 12 bases lying between them.

The chain combines TRBV28 with TRBJ2-1, with D perhaps TRBD1 or TRBD2 (6 bases each). The V and J ends lost 10 bases and 3 bases respectively, with 16 bases between them. The CDR3 is 14 amino acids. CDR1 is MDHEN and CDR2 is SYDVKM in the germline V gene. CDR3 loop: CATTGGGFYNEQFF. The CDR3 nucleotides are TGTGCCACTACCGGAGGGGGGTTCTACAATGAGCAGTTCTTC.

The rearrangement links TRBV18 to TRBJ1-1; D gene uncertain. The CDR3 extends over 14 amino acids. The germline V gene has CDR1 KGHSH and CDR2 LQKENI. Trimming pared 6 bases from V and 2 bases from J, leaving 13 bases between. Here the CDR3 reads CASSVRGFNTEAFF. DNA for the CDR3: TGTGCCAGCTCGGTACGAGGGTTTAACACTGAAGCTTTCTTT.

The V gene is TRBV5-1, the J gene TRBJ1-4; tentatively, D is TRBD1 (5 bases). Germline CDR1 and CDR2: SGHRS and YFSETQ. The CDR3 extends over 16 amino acids. The V gene lost 4 bases and the J gene lost 3 bases, with 16 bases spanning the gap. In nucleotides, the CDR3 is TGCGCCAGCAGCCGGAGGGGTGTCGAGTCTAATGAAAAACTGTTTTTT. The encoded protein is CASSRRGVESNEKLFF.

The gene calls are TRBV18 and TRBJ1-1; 7 bases line up with TRBD1. The CDR3 sequence is 19 residues long. Germline values: CDR1 KGHSH, CDR2 LQKENI. Trimming took 0 bases from V and 3 from J; bases not matched to a gene: 16. The CDR3 DNA reads TGTGCCAGCTCACCACCAGGGGGCTTTGGCGTAAGGTTGGACACTGAAGCTTTCTTT. This gives the protein CASSPPGGFGVRLDTEAFF.

This clone has just one count. CDR3 protein: CASSLGPPIYEQYF. As DNA, the CDR3 is TGTGCCAGCAGCTTAGGGCCTCCCATTTACGAGCAGTACTTC. The V call is TRBV7-6, the J call TRBJ2-7; D not certain. The CDR3 is made up of 14 amino acids. V shed 1 base and J shed 4 bases, with 11 bases lying between them. The germline V gene encodes CDR1 SGHVS and CDR2 FNYEAQ. The full variable domain, rest sourced from reference TRBV7-6 and TRBJ2-7, is GAGVSQSPRYKVTKRGQDVALRCDPISGHVSLYWYRQALGQGPEFLTYFNYEAQQDKSGLPNDRFSAERPEGSISTLTIQRTEQRDSAMYRCASSLGPPIYEQYFGPGTRLTVT.